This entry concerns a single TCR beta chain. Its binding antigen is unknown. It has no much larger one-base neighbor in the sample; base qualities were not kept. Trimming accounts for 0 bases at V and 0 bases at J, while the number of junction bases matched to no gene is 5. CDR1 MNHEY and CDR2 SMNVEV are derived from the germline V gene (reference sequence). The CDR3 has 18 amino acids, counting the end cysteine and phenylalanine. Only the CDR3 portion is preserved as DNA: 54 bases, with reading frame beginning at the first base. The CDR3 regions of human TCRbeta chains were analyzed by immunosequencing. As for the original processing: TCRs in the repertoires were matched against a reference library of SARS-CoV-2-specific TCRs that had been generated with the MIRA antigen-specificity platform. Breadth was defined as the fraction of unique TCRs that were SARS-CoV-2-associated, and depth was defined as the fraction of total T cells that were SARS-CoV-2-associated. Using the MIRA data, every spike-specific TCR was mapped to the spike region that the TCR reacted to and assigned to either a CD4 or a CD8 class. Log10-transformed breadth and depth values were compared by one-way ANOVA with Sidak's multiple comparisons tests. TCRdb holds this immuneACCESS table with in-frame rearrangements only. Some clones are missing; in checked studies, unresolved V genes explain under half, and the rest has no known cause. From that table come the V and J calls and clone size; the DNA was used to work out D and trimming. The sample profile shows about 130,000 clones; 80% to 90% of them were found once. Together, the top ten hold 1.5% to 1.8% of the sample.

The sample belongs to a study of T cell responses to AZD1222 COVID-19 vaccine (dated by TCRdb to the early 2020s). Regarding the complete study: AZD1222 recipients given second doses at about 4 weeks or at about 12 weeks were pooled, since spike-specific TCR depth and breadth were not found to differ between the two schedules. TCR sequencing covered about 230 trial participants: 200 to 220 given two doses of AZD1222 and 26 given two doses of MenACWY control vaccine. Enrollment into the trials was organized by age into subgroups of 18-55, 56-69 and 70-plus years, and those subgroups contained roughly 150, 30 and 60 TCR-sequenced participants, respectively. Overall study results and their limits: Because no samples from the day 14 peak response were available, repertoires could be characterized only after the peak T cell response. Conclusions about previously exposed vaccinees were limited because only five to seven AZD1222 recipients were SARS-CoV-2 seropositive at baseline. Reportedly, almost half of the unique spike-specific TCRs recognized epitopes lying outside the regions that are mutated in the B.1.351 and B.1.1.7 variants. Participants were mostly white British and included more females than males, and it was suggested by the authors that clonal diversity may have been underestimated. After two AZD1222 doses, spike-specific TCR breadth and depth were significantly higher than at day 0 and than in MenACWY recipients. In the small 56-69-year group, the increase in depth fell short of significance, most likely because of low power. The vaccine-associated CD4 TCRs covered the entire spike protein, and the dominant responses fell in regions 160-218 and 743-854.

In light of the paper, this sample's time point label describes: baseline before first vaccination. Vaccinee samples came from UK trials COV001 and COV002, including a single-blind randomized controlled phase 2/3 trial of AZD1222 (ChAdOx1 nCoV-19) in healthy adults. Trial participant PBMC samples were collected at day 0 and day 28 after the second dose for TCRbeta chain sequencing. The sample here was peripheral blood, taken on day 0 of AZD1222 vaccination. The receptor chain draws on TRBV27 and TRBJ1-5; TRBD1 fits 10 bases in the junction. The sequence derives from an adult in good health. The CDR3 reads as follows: CASSLSGQGRHSNQPQHF. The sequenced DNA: TGTGCCAGCAGTTTATCGGGACAGGGGAGGCATAGCAATCAGCCCCAGCATTTT.